Reported below is one T cell receptor beta chain. Antigen unknown. Whoever was chosen for sequencing had shown CD8+CD57+ cell expansion by flow cytometry. The study profiled TCR beta VDJ and CDR3 using genomic DNA as template. Each CDR3 protein gets one entry after TCRdb re-called the reads with MiXCR. Of about 240,000 distinct CDR3 sequences listed, around half are singletons. The CDR3 totals 14 residues. V lost 3 bases, J lost 4 bases, and 12 bases lay in between. Germline CDR1 and CDR2: SEHNR and FQNEAQ (reference sequence). This record belongs to a study of CD8+CD57+ T cells in acquired aplastic anemia. Overall study results and limits: CD8+ Simpson's diversity in patients was not significantly different from that in controls.

The source is a human donor with aplastic anemia. The material sequenced was sorted CD4+, CD8+, or CD8+CD57+ T cells (not recorded which) from PBMCs. The chain combines TRBV7-9 with TRBJ1-1; possible D gene TRBD1, 6 bases. CDR3 nucleotides: TGTGCCAGCAGCTTTTCGCAGGGGAGCACTGAAGCTTTCTTT. Amino acid sequence: CASSFSQGSTEAFF.